The next 17 T cell receptor delta chains were all read from a single sample in a study of gamma-delta chains in newborns, infants, children. TCRdb used CATT to re-call clones from the reads. This table has more than 9,000 delta-chain clones, about 3.5% appearing once. Specimen: blood. The origin of the receptors is a child who was a newborn, infant or young child, either healthy, febrile or measles-vaccinated (not recorded which).

This chain connects TRDV1 to TRDJ1, with D perhaps matching TRDD3 (5 bases). This CDR3 comprises 14 residues. Trimming took 6 bases from V and 3 from J, leaving 14 bases between them. From germline, CDR1 is TSWWSYY and CDR2 QGS. The CDR3 reads CALGVWAGADKLIF. DNA for the CDR3: TGTGCTCTTGGCGTTTGGGCGGGGGCCGATAAACTCATCTTT.

This clone rates as medium-sized. The junction shows a germline mismatch at one end, possibly a read error. The CDR3, as DNA: TGTGCATGTGACACCATGGGGGATAGGAGAGATAAACTCATCTTT. Translating gives CACDTMGDRRDKLIF. The chain combines TRDV2 with TRDJ1; 9 bases are shared with TRDD3. The V gene's germline CDR1 is GEAIGNYY and CDR2 EKD. The length of the CDR3 is 15 residues.

In its sample, this clone was seen a few times. TCRdb lists a protein that is different at residue 12 from the translated DNA; the protein given here uses the DNA translation. The chain links TRDV2 to TRDJ1, with 12 nucleotides matching TRDD3. Trimming took 3 bases from V and 4 from J; bases not matched to a gene: 11. The CDR3 length is 17 residues. Germline V CDR1 and CDR2: GEAIGNYY, EKD. This CDR3 reads CACDSLLGDTRNDKLIF. Written as DNA, the CDR3 is TGTGCCTGTGACTCCTTACTGGGGGATACTCGGAACGATAAACTCATCTTT.

This clone was observed a handful of times. Other DNA variants within this sample encode the same CDR3. V is TRDV1 and J is TRDJ1, with 9 bases fitting TRDD3. The CDR3 has 19 residues. Germline CDR1 reads TSWWSYY; CDR2 reads QGS. Trimming took 3 bases from V and 2 from J; bases not matched to a gene: 16. The CDR3 coding sequence is TGTGCTCTTGGGGAGCTGGAAGTGGGGGATAATTTGGGTACCGATAAACTCATCTTT. Its translation is CALGELEVGDNLGTDKLIF.

This chain links TRDV1 with TRDJ1; 9 bases align to TRDD3. CDR1 TSWWSYY and CDR2 QGS come from the germline V gene. V gave up 6 bases and J gave up 0 bases; unmatched junction bases: 26. The CDR3 has 22 amino acids. In DNA form, the CDR3 reads TGTGCTCTTGGCGGACGAGGCCCTTCACCCTCGTACTGGGGGAAGTACACCGATAAACTCATCTTT. Protein sequence: CALGGRGPSPSYWGKYTDKLIF.

V gene TRDV1 combines with J gene TRDJ2; tentative D call: TRDD3 (9 bases). Germline V gene sequence: CDR1 TSWWSYY, CDR2 QGS. Trimming pared 0 bases from V and 3 bases from J, leaving 32 bases between. This CDR3 has 23 amino acids. CDR3 amino acids: CALGELHGLPIWLGDFLTAQLFF. CDR3 DNA sequence: TGTGCTCTTGGGGAACTCCACGGCCTTCCTATTTGGCTGGGGGATTTCCTGACAGCACAACTCTTCTTT.

In its sample, this clone was seen a few times. This may arise from a read error, as a much more abundant clone is one base away. This sample also contains other DNA sequences that code for the same CDR3. This chain links TRDV2 with TRDJ1; TRDD2 agrees at 7 bases. CDR1 and CDR2 (germline): GEAIGNYY, EKD. This CDR3 has 21 residues. This CDR3 reads CACDPLTPSLAGSGNTDKLIF. The CDR3 region has the DNA TGTGCCTGTGACCCGCTGACACCTTCCTTAGCTGGCTCAGGGAACACCGACAAACTCATCTTC.

This clone was found a few times. The sample carries other DNA sequences with the same CDR3. The V and J genes are TRDV1 and TRDJ2, with 12 bases identical to TRDD3. Germline assignment: CDR1 TSWWSYY and CDR2 QGS. This CDR3 has 22 residues. Trimming removed 2 bases from V and 2 bases from J; junction bases left unmatched: 18. The CDR3 sequence: CALGELPYWGILVWHLTAQLFF. CDR3 bases: TGTGCTCTTGGGGAATTGCCGTACTGGGGGATACTAGTTTGGCACTTGACAGCACAACTCTTCTTT.

This clone is medium-sized in the sample. The rearrangement joins TRDV2 to TRDJ1; 12 positions agree with TRDD3. The V and J ends lost 0 bases and 0 bases, in that order; junction bases with no gene match: 16. The CDR3 covers 21 residues. Germline loops: CDR1 GEAIGNYY, CDR2 EKD. CDR3 in DNA: TGTGCCTGTGACACCGTGTCGCGTACTGGGGGATACACCTTGTACACCGATAAACTCATCTTT. Its translation is CACDTVSRTGGYTLYTDKLIF.

V is TRDV1 and J is TRDJ1, with 8 bases matching TRDD3. J lost 1 base, V lost 4 bases, and 29 bases had no gene match. Looked up from germline, CDR1 is TSWWSYY and CDR2 is QGS. The CDR3 has 23 residues. The CDR3 is CALGGRPRKGGTLGVPFTDKLIF. For the CDR3, the DNA is TGTGCTCTTGGGGGGAGGCCCCGAAAAGGGGGGACACTGGGGGTCCCCTTCACCGATAAACTCATCTTT.

This clone is categorized as medium-sized (0.01 to 0.1%). The chain has TRDV2 and TRDJ2; 10 bases agree with TRDD3. CDR1 and CDR2 (germline): GEAIGNYY, EKD. The length of the CDR3 is 15 residues. After removal of 4 bases from V and 5 bases from J, the junction contained 6 bases not matched to a gene. CDR3 in DNA: TGTGCCTGTGATCTCTTACTGGGGGATACAGCACAACTCTTCTTT. Amino acid sequence: CACDLLLGDTAQLFF.

Comments on this clone: This may arise from a read error, as a much more abundant clone is one base away. Other DNA sequences of this sample code for an identical CDR3. V is TRDV2 and J is TRDJ1; the D gene is possibly TRDD3 (6 bases). CDR3 length: 20 amino acids. In germline, CDR1 is GEAIGNYY, CDR2 EKD. CDR3: CACDTISTPGEPLYTDKLIF. CDR3 bases: TGTGCCTGTGACACCATTTCTACGCCGGGGGAACCCCTCTACACCGATAAACTCATCTTC.

This clone was detected a few times. The rearrangement joins TRDV1 to TRDJ1; D possibly corresponds to TRDD3 (6 bases). The CDR3 is 15 residues long. Trimming left V 2 bases short and J 0 bases short, with 10 bases between. Germline V CDR1 and CDR2: TSWWSYY, QGS. The CDR3 region has the DNA TGTGCTCTTGGGGAAGACTGGGCCTACACCGATAAACTCATCTTT. Amino acid sequence: CALGEDWAYTDKLIF.

This rearrangement joins TRAV29/DV5 to TRDJ1; D remains unclear. The CDR3 runs 18 residues. Germline loops: CDR1 NSMFDY, CDR2 ISSIKDK. V lost 0 bases, J lost 2 bases, and 23 bases lay in between. The CDR3 DNA reads TGTGCAGCAAGCGGCATCTACAGTACCGGCACGGGGACCGATAAACTCATCTTT. Protein: CAASGIYSTGTGTDKLIF.

The chain is built from TRDV1 and TRDJ1; a weak D match, TRDD2 (5 bases). V was shortened by 3 bases and J by 2 bases, with 31 bases between the two germline ends. CDR1 TSWWSYY and CDR2 QGS come from the germline V gene. The CDR3 covers 21 residues. CDR3 protein: CALGDELILPTRTYNTDKLIF. The CDR3, as DNA: TGTGCTCTTGGGGACGAACTCATTCTTCCAACAAGAACTTATAATACCGATAAACTCATCTTT.

This clone was observed a few times. At residue 13, TCRdb's protein disagrees with the DNA translation; the protein shown here derives from the DNA. This chain uses TRDV1 with TRDJ1; D is undetermined. Germline values: CDR1 TSWWSYY, CDR2 QGS. The CDR3 is made up of 15 amino acids. The CDR3 nucleotides read TGTGCTCTTGGGGAAATCGGCCCGTTCACCGATAAACACATCTTT. Its translation is CALGEIGPFTDKHIF.

The chain is built from TRDV1 and TRDJ1, with D perhaps TRDD1 or TRDD3 (5 bases each). Trimming shortened V by 8 bases and J by 0 bases, and 25 bases separated the two germline ends. This CDR3 has 18 amino acids. The germline gives CDR1 TSWWSYY, CDR2 QGS. The CDR3 loop is CALKYRLEGSQYTDKLIF. CDR3 sequence (DNA): TGTGCTCTTAAATACAGGCTTGAGGGGAGCCAGTACACCGATAAACTCATCTTT.